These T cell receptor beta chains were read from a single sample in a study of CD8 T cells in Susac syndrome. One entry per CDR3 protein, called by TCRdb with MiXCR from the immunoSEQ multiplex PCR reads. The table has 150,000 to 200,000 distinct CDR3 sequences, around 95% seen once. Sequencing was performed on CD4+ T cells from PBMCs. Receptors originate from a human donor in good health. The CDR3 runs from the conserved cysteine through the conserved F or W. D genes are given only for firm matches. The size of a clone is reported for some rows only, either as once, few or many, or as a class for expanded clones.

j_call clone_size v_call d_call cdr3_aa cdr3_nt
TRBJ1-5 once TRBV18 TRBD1 CASSLSQGAMSNQPQHF TGTGCCAGCTCACTAAGTCAGGGGGCTATGAGCAATCAGCCCCAGCATTTT
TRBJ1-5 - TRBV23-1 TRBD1 CASSQSARGRQPQHF TGCGCCAGCAGTCAATCGGCCAGGGGGAGGCAGCCCCAGCATTTT
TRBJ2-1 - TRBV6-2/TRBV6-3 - CASSPDTYNEQFF TGTGCCAGCAGTCCCGACACCTACAATGAGCAGTTCTTC
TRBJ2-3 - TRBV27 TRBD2 CASRIPGLVNEWYF TGTGCCAGCAGGATTCCGGGACTAGTGAATGAGTGGTATTTT
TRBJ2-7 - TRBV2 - CASSEGTASSEQYF TGTGCCAGCAGTGAAGGGACAGCCTCTTCTGAGCAGTACTTC
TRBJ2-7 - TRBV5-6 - CASNSGGSYPSGSYEQYF TGTGCCAGCAACTCCGGGGGATCTTACCCCTCAGGCTCCTACGAGCAGTACTTC
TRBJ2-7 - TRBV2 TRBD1 CASSRDSSYEQYF TGTGCCAGCAGTAGGGACAGCTCCTACGAGCAGTACTTC
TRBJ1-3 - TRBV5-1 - CASSSIDSSGTIYF TGCGCCAGCAGCTCGATTGACAGCTCTGGCACCATATATTTT
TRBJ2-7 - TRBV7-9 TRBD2 CASSLARASGGNHEQYF TGTGCCAGCAGCTTAGCGCGGGCTAGCGGGGGTAACCACGAGCAGTACTTC
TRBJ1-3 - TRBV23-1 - CASSHHRVPGNTIYF TGCGCCAGCAGTCACCACAGGGTGCCGGGAAACACCATATATTTT
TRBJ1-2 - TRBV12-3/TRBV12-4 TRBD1 CASSAGGAGYTF TGTGCCAGCAGTGCAGGGGGCGCGGGCTACACCTTC
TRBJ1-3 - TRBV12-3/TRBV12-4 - CASTFSGNTIYF TGTGCCAGCACCTTCTCTGGAAACACCATATATTTT
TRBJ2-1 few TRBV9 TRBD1 CASSSQGSSYNEQFF TGTGCCAGCAGTTCACAGGGGAGCTCCTACAATGAGCAGTTCTTC
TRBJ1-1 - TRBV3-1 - CASSQSGFRALTEAFF TGTGCCAGCAGCCAGAGTGGTTTCAGGGCCCTTACTGAAGCTTTCTTT
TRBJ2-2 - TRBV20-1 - CSAGRTTSTGELFF TGCAGTGCTGGGAGGACTACCAGCACCGGGGAGCTGTTTTTT
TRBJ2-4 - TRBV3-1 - CASSQDLAKNIQYF TGTGCCAGCAGCCAAGATCTAGCCAAAAACATTCAGTACTTC
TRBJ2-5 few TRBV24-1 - CATSDPGGSQYF TGTGCCACCAGTGATCCTGGCGGATCTCAGTACTTC
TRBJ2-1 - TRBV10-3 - CAISDQGTPQDEQFF TGTGCCATCAGTGACCAGGGAACCCCTCAGGATGAGCAGTTCTTC
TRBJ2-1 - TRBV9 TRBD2 CASSGNLADEQFF TGTGCCAGCAGCGGCAACCTAGCGGATGAGCAGTTCTTC
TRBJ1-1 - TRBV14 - CASSQWNFARASMNTEAFF TGTGCCAGCAGCCAATGGAACTTCGCCCGGGCCTCTATGAACACTGAAGCTTTCTTT
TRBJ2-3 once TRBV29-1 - CSVEAPGRGDTQYF TGCAGCGTTGAAGCGCCCGGCCGGGGAGATACGCAGTATTTT
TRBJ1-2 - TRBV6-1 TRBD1 CASRARTGGGNYGYTF TGTGCCAGCAGGGCACGGACAGGAGGGGGGAACTATGGCTACACCTTC
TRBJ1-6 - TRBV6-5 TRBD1 CASSLQGIDSPLHF TGTGCCAGCAGCTTACAGGGGATAGATTCACCCCTCCACTTT
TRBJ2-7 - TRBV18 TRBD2 CASSPPRAGGLYEQYF TGTGCCAGCTCACCACCGCGGGCGGGGGGCCTCTACGAGCAGTACTTC
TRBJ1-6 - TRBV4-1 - CASRGVGMGDSPLHF TGCGCCAGCAGGGGGGTCGGGATGGGGGATTCACCCCTCCACTTT
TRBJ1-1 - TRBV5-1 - CASSYQGSGTEAFF TGCGCCAGCAGCTATCAGGGGTCGGGCACTGAAGCTTTCTTT
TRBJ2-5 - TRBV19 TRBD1 CASSISRGTEETQYF TGTGCCAGTAGTATAAGTAGGGGGACAGAAGAGACCCAGTACTTC
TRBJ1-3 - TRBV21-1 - CASGGYGNTIYF TGTGCCAGCGGGGGTTATGGAAACACCATATATTTT
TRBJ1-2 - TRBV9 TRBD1 CASSVGPGQDYGYTF TGTGCCAGCAGCGTTGGTCCGGGACAGGACTATGGCTACACCTTC
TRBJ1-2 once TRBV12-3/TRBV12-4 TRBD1 CASTPLGGGGPGGYTF TGTGCCAGCACCCCCCTAGGGGGAGGGGGCCCTGGTGGCTACACCTTC
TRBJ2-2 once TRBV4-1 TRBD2 CASTTSPGNTGELFF TGCGCCAGCACGACTAGCCCAGGGAACACCGGGGAGCTGTTTTTT
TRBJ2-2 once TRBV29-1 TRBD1 CSVYDRGGELFF TGCAGCGTCTATGACAGGGGCGGGGAGCTGTTTTTT
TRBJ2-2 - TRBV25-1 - CASSEGQNTGELFF TGTGCCAGCAGTGAGGGACAGAACACCGGGGAGCTGTTTTTT
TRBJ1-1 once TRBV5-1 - CASSNDMNTEAFF TGCGCCAGCAGCAACGACATGAACACTGAAGCTTTCTTT
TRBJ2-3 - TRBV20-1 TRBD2 CSALTGGALADTQYF TGCAGTGCCCTCACCGGGGGGGCTCTCGCAGATACGCAGTATTTT
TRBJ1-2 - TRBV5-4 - CASSADNYGYTF TGTGCCAGCAGCGCGGATAACTATGGCTACACCTTC
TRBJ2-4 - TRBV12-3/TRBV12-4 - CASKTGDNIQYF TGTGCCAGCAAAACCGGTGATAACATTCAGTACTTC
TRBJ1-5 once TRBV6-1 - CASRAGWGNQPQHF TGTGCCAGCCGGGCAGGATGGGGGAATCAGCCCCAGCATTTT
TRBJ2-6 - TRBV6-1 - CASSEPGEGASGANVLTF TGTGCCAGCAGTGAACCCGGGGAGGGGGCTAGTGGGGCCAACGTCCTGACTTTC
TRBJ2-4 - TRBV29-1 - CSGQQDENIQYF TGCAGCGGTCAACAGGATGAAAACATTCAGTACTTC
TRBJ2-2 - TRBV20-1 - CSARNRLKGTGELFF TGCAGTGCTAGAAATCGTTTGAAGGGAACCGGGGAGCTGTTTTTT
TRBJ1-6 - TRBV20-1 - CSARDLVRKNSPLHF TGCAGTGCTAGAGATCTCGTCAGAAAGAATTCACCCCTCCACTTT
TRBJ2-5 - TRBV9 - CASSVDGDQETQYF TGTGCCAGCAGCGTAGACGGGGACCAAGAGACCCAGTACTTC
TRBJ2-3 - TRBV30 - CAWGRGDTQYF TGTGCCTGGGGAAGGGGAGATACGCAGTATTTT
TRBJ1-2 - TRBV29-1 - CSVESDHNYGYTF TGCAGCGTTGAGTCAGATCACAACTATGGCTACACCTTC
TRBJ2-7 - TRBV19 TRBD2 CASSKERGYEQYF TGTGCCAGTAGTAAGGAGCGGGGGTACGAGCAGTACTTC
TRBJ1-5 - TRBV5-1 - CASSVDPYSNQPQHF TGCGCCAGCAGTGTGGATCCCTATAGCAATCAGCCCCAGCATTTT
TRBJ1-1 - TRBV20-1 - CSARPQNTEAFF TGCAGTGCTAGGCCCCAGAACACTGAAGCTTTCTTT